One sample yielded the 14 T cell receptor beta chains listed below, sequenced in a study of blood T cell repertoires in COVID-19. Repertoires were generated with immunoSEQ multiplex PCR, while TCRdb's copy carries only in-frame clones and drops some. The sample yields some 150,000 clones, around 87% seen once. Sequenced input: peripheral blood. The origin of the receptors is a man in his forties or fifties who had recovered from COVID-19.

The V call is TRBV18, the J call TRBJ1-1, with D maybe TRBD1 (5 bases). Germline loops: CDR1 KGHSH, CDR2 LQKENI. This CDR3 contains 17 residues. The ends were cut back, 2 bases at V and 1 base at J, with 17 bases in the middle. CDR3 sequence reads: CASSPKAKLGGNTEAFF. DNA for the CDR3: TGTGCCAGCTCACCAAAAGCCAAGTTGGGGGGGAACACTGAAGCTTTCTTT.

CDR3 loop: CASSEVQGVNEKLFF. The CDR3 DNA reads TGTGCCAGCAGTGAAGTGCAGGGCGTAAATGAAAAACTGTTTTTT. The V call is TRBV2, the J call TRBJ1-4, with a weak D call TRBD1 (5 bases). CDR3 length: 15 residues. Trimming took 1 base from V and 5 from J, leaving 11 bases between them. CDR1 is SNHLY, CDR2 FYNNEI, per germline.

CDR3 in DNA: TGCGCCAGCAGAGTGGGGGAGGTTGACACTGAAGCTTTCTTT. Translation gives CASRVGEVDTEAFF. The V and J genes are TRBV5-1 and TRBJ1-1, with D perhaps matching TRBD1 (5 bases). The germline V and J ends were trimmed by 5 bases and 3 bases, with 14 bases remaining between them. Germline V gene data show CDR1 as SGHRS and CDR2 as YFSETQ. This CDR3 is built from 14 residues.

The V call is TRBV7-2, the J call TRBJ2-1; 8 nucleotides align to TRBD2. CDR3 length: 15 amino acids. From germline, CDR1 is SGHTA and CDR2 FQGNSA. V dropped 5 bases and J dropped 2; count of bases not matched to a gene: 5. CDR3 sequence reads: CASSVTSGTYNEQFF. The DNA of the CDR3 is TGTGCCAGCAGCGTAACTAGCGGAACCTACAATGAGCAGTTCTTC.

The chain recombines TRBV5-1 with TRBJ2-3, with D perhaps TRBD1 (5 bases). The CDR3 length is 19 residues. The V and J ends lost 0 bases and 0 bases respectively, with 20 bases between them. The V gene's germline CDR1 is SGHRS and CDR2 YFSETQ. The CDR3: CASSLVTALHTSSTDTQYF. DNA for the CDR3: TGCGCCAGCAGCTTGGTGACAGCCCTCCACACATCTAGCACAGATACGCAGTATTTT.

The chain has TRBV6-4 and TRBJ2-3; perhaps TRBD2 as D (5 bases). The CDR3 covers 17 residues. Germline CDR1 is MRHNA and CDR2 is SNTAGT. Trimming left V 2 bases short and J 0 bases short, with 15 bases between. As DNA, the CDR3 is TGTGCCAGCAGTGACCTTCTAGCTTACCAGAGCACAGATACGCAGTATTTT. Its translation is CASSDLLAYQSTDTQYF.

The chain combines TRBV6-6 with TRBJ2-1, with unresolved D. V was pared by 5 bases and J by 0 bases, with 5 bases between. The CDR3 covers 13 residues. The germline gives CDR1 MNHNY, CDR2 SVGAGI (reference sequence). CDR3 nucleotide sequence: TGTGCCAGCAGTCTGAGCTCCTACAATGAGCAGTTCTTC. It specifies CASSLSSYNEQFF.

This chain joins TRBV5-6 and TRBJ2-6; 10 positions agree with TRBD1. The CDR3 consists of 18 residues. Per germline, CDR1 SGHDT and CDR2 YYEEEE. J was trimmed by 0 bases and V by 0 bases; bases with no gene match: 3. This CDR3 is CASSLVWDRGSGANVLTF. The DNA of the CDR3 is TGTGCCAGCAGCTTGGTCTGGGACAGGGGCTCTGGGGCCAACGTCCTGACTTTC.

The V and J genes are TRBV19 and TRBJ1-2, with no clear D. The germline V gene has CDR1 LNHDA and CDR2 SQIVND (reference sequence). V was trimmed by 5 bases and J by 0 bases, leaving 10 bases between them. The CDR3 has 14 residues. CDR3 residues: CASSLQIANYGYTF. The CDR3 DNA reads as TGTGCCAGTAGTTTACAGATAGCTAACTATGGCTACACCTTC.

The rearrangement uses TRBV27 and TRBJ2-7; D gene uncertain. The CDR3 length is 15 residues. Germline assignment: CDR1 MNHEY and CDR2 SMNVEV (reference sequence). V was clipped by 0 bases and J by 0 bases, with 9 bases between them. As DNA, the CDR3 is TGTGCCAGCAGTTTATCTTACCGGAGCTCCTACGAGCAGTACTTC. It translates to CASSLSYRSSYEQYF.

The genes are TRBV7-2 and TRBJ2-7, with 11 nucleotides matching TRBD2. Germline V gene data show CDR1 as SGHTA and CDR2 as FQGNSA. This CDR3 spans 15 amino acids. Germline trimming cut 3 bases from V and 4 bases from J; bases unmatched to any gene: 5. Here the CDR3 DNA reads TGTGCCAGCAGCTTTACTAGCGGGGGTGGGTACGAGCAGTACTTC. It specifies CASSFTSGGGYEQYF.

The chain carries TRBV3-1 (or the pseudogene TRBV3-2) and TRBJ1-2; 8 bases agree with TRBD1. CDR1 and CDR2 (germline): LGHDT, YNNKEL (reference sequence). Unmatched junction bases numbered 6, after V lost 4 bases and J lost 5 bases. There are 14 residues in the CDR3. The chain's CDR3 is CASSPRGLEYGYTF. The CDR3 DNA is TGTGCCAGCAGCCCCAGGGGGCTGGAGTATGGCTACACCTTC.

The J gene is TRBJ1-5, the V gene TRBV23-1; unclear D gene. TRBV23-1 is known as an ORF, though its function is uncertain. This CDR3 has 19 residues. The V end was cut by 4 bases, the J end by 1 base, with 23 bases between. CDR3: CASSRFEVIGVKSNQPQHF. In DNA form, the CDR3 reads TGCGCCAGCAGTCGATTCGAAGTGATCGGGGTAAAGAGCAATCAGCCCCAGCATTTT.

This chain connects TRBV19 to TRBJ1-2; possible D gene TRBD1, 6 bases. The germline V gene encodes CDR1 LNHDA and CDR2 SQIVND (reference sequence). Trimming took 4 bases from V and 4 from J, leaving 16 bases between them. The CDR3 consists of 15 residues. The CDR3 region has the DNA TGTGCCAGTAGTAGTGGCGGGGGCAGAATCTATGGCTACACCTTC. This gives the protein CASSSGGGRIYGYTF. Supplemented by reference TRBV19 and TRBJ1-2, the full variable domain reads DGGITQSPKYLFRKEGQNVTLSCEQNLNHDAMYWYRQDPGQGLRLIYYSQIVNDFQKGDIAEGYSVSREKKESFPLTVTSAQKNPTAFYLCASSSGGGRIYGYTFGSGTRLTVV.